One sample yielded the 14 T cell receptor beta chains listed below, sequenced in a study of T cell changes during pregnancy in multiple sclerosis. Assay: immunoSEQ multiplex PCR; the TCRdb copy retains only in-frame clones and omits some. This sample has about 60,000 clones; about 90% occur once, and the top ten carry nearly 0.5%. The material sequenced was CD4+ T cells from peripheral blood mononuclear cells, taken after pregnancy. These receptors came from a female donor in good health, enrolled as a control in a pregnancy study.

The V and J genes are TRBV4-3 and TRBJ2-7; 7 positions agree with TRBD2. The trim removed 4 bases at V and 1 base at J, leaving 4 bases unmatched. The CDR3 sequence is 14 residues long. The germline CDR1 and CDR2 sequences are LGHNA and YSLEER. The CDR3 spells CASSPDGGSYEQYF. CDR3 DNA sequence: TGCGCCAGCAGCCCTGACGGGGGGTCCTACGAGCAGTACTTC.

CDR3 protein: CASSASSGGPYNEQFF. The CDR3 region has the DNA TGTGCCAGCAGTGCTTCTAGCGGGGGGCCCTACAATGAGCAGTTCTTC. This rearrangement joins TRBV6-6 to TRBJ2-1, with TRBD2 matching over 11 bases. V was clipped by 5 bases and J by 2 bases; unmatched bases: 5. Looked up from germline, CDR1 is MNHNY and CDR2 is SVGAGI (reference sequence). The CDR3 runs 16 residues.

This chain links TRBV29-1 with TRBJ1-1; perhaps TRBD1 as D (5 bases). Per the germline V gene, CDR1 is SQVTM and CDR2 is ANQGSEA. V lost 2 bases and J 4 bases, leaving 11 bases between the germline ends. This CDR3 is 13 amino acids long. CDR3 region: CSVERGVGTEAFF. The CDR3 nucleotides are TGCAGCGTTGAACGGGGGGTAGGCACTGAAGCTTTCTTT. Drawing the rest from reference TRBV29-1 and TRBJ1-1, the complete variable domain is SAVISQKPSRDICQRGTSLTIQCQVDSQVTMMFWYRQQPGQSLTLIATANQGSEATYESGFVIDKFPISRPNLTFSTLTVSNMSPEDSSIYLCSVERGVGTEAFFGQGTRLTVV.

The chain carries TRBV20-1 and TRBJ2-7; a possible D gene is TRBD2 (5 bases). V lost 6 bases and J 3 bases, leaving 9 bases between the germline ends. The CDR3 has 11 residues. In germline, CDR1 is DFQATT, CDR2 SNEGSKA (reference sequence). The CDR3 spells CSADGVYEQYF. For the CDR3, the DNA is TGCAGTGCCGACGGGGTCTACGAGCAGTACTTC.

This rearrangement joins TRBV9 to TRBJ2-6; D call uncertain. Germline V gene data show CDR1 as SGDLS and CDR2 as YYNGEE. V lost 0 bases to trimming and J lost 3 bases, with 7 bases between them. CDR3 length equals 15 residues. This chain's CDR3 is CASSVVRIGANVLTF. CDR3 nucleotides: TGTGCCAGCAGCGTAGTCAGGATTGGGGCCAACGTCCTGACTTTC.

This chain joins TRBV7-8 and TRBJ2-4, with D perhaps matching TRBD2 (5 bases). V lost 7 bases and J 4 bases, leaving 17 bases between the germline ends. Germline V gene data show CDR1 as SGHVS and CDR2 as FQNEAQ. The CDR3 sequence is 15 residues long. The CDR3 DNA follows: TGTGCCAGCACCCCGGGCCGGGGTCCAAAAAACATTCAGTACTTC. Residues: CASTPGRGPKNIQYF.

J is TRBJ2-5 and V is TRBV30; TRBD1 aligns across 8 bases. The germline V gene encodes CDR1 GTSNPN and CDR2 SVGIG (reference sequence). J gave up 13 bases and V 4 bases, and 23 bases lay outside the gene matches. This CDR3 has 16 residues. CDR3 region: CAWTAPSGLSGGGRYF. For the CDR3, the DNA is TGTGCCTGGACGGCCCCCTCTGGGTTGTCAGGGGGCGGTCGGTACTTC.

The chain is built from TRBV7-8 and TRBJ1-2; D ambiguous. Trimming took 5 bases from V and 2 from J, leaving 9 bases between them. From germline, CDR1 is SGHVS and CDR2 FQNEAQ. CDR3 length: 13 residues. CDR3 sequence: CASSREVNYGYTF. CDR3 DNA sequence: TGTGCCAGCAGCCGGGAGGTGAACTATGGCTACACCTTC.

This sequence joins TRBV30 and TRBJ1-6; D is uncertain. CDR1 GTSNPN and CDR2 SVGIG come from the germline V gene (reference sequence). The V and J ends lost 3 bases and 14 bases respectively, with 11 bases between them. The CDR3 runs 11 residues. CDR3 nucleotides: TGTGCCTGGAGAGACCAGGCAACCCTCCACTTT. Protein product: CAWRDQATLHF.

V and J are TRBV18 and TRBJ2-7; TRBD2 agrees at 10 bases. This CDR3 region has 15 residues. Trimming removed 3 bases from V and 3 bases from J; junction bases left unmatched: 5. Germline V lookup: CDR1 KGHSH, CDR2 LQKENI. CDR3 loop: CASSPSLAGVYEQYF. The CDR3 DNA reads TGTGCCAGCTCACCCAGCCTAGCGGGGGTCTACGAGCAGTACTTC.

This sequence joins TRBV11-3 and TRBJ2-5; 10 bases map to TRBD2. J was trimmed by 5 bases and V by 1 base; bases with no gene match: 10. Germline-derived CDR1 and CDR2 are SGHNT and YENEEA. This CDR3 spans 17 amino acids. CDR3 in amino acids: CASSLALSGGALETQYF. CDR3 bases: TGTGCCAGCAGCTTAGCCTTAAGCGGGGGGGCCCTTGAGACCCAGTACTTC. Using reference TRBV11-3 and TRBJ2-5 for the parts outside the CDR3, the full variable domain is EAGVVQSPRYKIIEKKQPVAFWCNPISGHNTLYWYLQNLGQGPELLIRYENEEAVDDSQLPKDRFSAERLKGVDSTLKIQPAELGDSAVYLCASSLALSGGALETQYFGPGTRLLVL.

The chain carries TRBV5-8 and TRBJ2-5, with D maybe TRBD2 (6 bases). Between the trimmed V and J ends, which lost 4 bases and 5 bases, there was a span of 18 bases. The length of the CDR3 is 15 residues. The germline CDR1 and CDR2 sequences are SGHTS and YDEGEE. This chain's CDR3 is CASSPRSFRGETQYF. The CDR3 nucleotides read TGTGCCAGCAGCCCTAGATCGTTCCGGGGGGAGACCCAGTACTTC.

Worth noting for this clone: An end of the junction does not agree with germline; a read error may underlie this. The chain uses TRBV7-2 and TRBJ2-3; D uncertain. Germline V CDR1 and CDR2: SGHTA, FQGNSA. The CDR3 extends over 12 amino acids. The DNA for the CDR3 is TGTGCCAGCAGCCTTTTAACAGATACGCAATATTTT. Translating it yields CASSLLTDTQYF.

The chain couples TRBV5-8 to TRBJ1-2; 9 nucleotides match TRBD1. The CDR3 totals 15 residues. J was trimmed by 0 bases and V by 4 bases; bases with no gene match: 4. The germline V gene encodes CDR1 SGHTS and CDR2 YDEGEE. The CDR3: CASSIRTGANYGYTF. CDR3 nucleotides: TGTGCCAGCAGCATAAGGACAGGGGCTAACTATGGCTACACCTTC.